The entry below describes one TCR beta chain. What it recognizes is unknown. The sample originates from a study of blood T cells in healthy people across ages. Study results and limitations: Naive T cell percentage showed a strong correlation with TCR beta diversity.

PCR was performed a second time for roughly 7 to 11 cycles using a sample-barcoded 5' primer and a J-beta primer mix. The template-switch adaptor was a 5' adaptor with 12 random nucleotides. It tagged each cDNA molecule. Using its own MiXCR run on the 5' RACE reads, TCRdb lists one record per CDR3 protein. The sample shows over 1,300,000 distinct CDR3 sequences, approximately 63% of them seen only once. Donors were systemically healthy Caucasian individuals from Russia aged roughly 6 to 100 years. This CDR3 is built from 13 residues. Trimming took off 7 bases at V and 1 base at J, with 10 bases between the two ends. In germline, CDR1 is SNHLY, CDR2 FYNNEI.

The source of this sequence is a man between 18 and 29 years old in good health. The sequenced sample consisted of blood. The chain is built from TRBV2 and TRBJ2-5; TRBD2 is a possible D gene (7 bases). The CDR3 region is CASTGGVQETQYF. In nucleotides, the CDR3 is TGTGCCAGCACGGGGGGCGTCCAAGAGACCCAGTACTTC. Variable domain in full (rest from reference TRBV2 and TRBJ2-5): EPEVTQTPSHQVTQMGQEVILRCVPISNHLYFYWYRQILGQKVEFLVSFYNNEISEKSEIFDDQFSVERPDGSNFTLKIRSTKLEDSAMYFCASTGGVQETQYFGPGTRLLVL.